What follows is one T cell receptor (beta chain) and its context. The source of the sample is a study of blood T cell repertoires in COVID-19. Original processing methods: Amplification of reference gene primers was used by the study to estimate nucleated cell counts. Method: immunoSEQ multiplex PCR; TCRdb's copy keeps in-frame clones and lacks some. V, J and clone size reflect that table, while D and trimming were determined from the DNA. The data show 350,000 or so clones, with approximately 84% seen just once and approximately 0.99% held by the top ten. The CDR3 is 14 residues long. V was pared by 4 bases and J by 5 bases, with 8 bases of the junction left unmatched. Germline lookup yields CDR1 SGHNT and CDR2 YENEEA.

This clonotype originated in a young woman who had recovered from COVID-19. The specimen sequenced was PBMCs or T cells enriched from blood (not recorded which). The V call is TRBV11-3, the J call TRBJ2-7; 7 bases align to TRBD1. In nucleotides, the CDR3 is TGTGCCAGCAGCTCTCGACAGGGACCAAACGAGCAGTACTTC. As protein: CASSSRQGPNEQYF.